Sequencing of this TCR beta chain was carried out in a study of T cells in localized non-small cell lung cancer. General study points: A median of 57 of the top 100 tumor clones appeared in adjacent lung, which was paired and uninvolved. Longer overall survival was associated with a higher density of T cells in the blood.

As concerns this clone: Its antigen remains unidentified.

Germline CDR1 GTSNPN, CDR2 SVGIG (reference sequence). CDR3 length: 13 residues. V lost 0 bases to trimming and J lost 10 bases, with 10 bases between them. Using immunoSEQ multiplex PCR, the repertoire was profiled, and TCRdb retains in-frame clones only, with some absent. This sample has about 77,000 clones, with roughly 91% found just once. V usage is TRBV30 and J usage is TRBJ1-6; D is possibly TRBD1 (5 bases). Here the sequenced sample was peripheral blood, taken before any cancer treatment. This receptor was obtained from a woman between 35 and 75 years old with stage I squamous cell lung carcinoma. CDR3 nucleotides: TGTGCCTGGAGTGTACAGGCCTACTCACCCCTCCACTTT. Encoded protein: CAWSVQAYSPLHF.